This is a list of T cell receptor beta chains from one sample in a study of T cells in Graves' hyperthyroidism and ophthalmopathy. TCRdb reprocessed the multiplex PCR reads with MiXCR, giving one entry per CDR3 protein. The sample contains 600,000 to 850,000 distinct CDR3 sequences, approximately 19% of which appear only once. Sequencing used blood. The source of these receptors is a woman aged 45-65 years with Graves' hyperthyroidism that later progressed to Graves' ophthalmopathy. Each CDR3 is given with its conserved first and last residue. The D gene is left open where the match is weak. Size is stated for part of the rows, as once, few or many counts, or as a class when the clone is expanded.

clone_size,j_call,v_call,d_call,cdr3_nt,cdr3_aa
many,TRBJ2-1,TRBV20-1,-,TGCAGTGCTAGAGATCAGTTCTCGCACCTCTACAATGAGCAGTTCTTC,CSARDQFSHLYNEQFF
-,TRBJ2-6,TRBV4-1,-,TGCGCCAGCAGCCAAGAAGGCCAGTCAATATCTGGGGCCAACGTCCTGACTTTC,CASSQEGQSISGANVLTF
-,TRBJ2-2,TRBV4-1,TRBD2,TGCGCCAGCAGCCAAGGGCAACTAGCGGGGACCGGGGAGCTGTTTTTT,CASSQGQLAGTGELFF
many,TRBJ1-6,TRBV20-1,TRBD1,TGCAGTGCTACCACGGGACAGCATAATTCACCCCTCCACTTT,CSATTGQHNSPLHF
few,TRBJ1-2,TRBV29-1,-,TGCAGCGTTAGGGCGGGGGACTATGGCTACACCTTC,CSVRAGDYGYTF
few,TRBJ2-7,TRBV5-1,TRBD1,TGCGCCAGCAGCTACCTAGGACAGGGGAGTTCCTACGAGCAGTACTTC,CASSYLGQGSSYEQYF
few,TRBJ2-7,TRBV6-1,TRBD1,TGTGCCAGCAGATCAGTGGGACAGGGACAGGGTAACTCCTACGAGCAGTACTTC,CASRSVGQGQGNSYEQYF
-,TRBJ2-2,TRBV6-1,-,TGTGCCAGCAGCCCAGCACTAGTGAGAGGCGGGGAGCTGTTTTTT,CASSPALVRGGELFF
-,TRBJ1-5,TRBV19,-,TGTGCCAGTAGTGTTTCAGGTGACAATCAGCCCCAGCATTTT,CASSVSGDNQPQHF
few,TRBJ1-2,TRBV4-1,-,TGCGCCAGCAGCCAAGATGTCAGGGTGGGTCATGGCTACACCTTC,CASSQDVRVGHGYTF
-,TRBJ1-1,TRBV7-2,TRBD1,TGTGCCAGCAGCCACGGACAGGTCTGGACTGAAGCTTTCTTT,CASSHGQVWTEAFF
-,TRBJ2-7,TRBV20-1,TRBD2,TGCAGTGCTAGAGATAAGGGTTCTAGCGGGACCACCTACGAGCAGTACTTC,CSARDKGSSGTTYEQYF
-,TRBJ2-7,TRBV15,-,TGTGCCACCAGCAGAGTTTCGAACTCCTACGAGCAGTACTTC,CATSRVSNSYEQYF
-,TRBJ1-2,TRBV6-1,-,TGTGCCAGCAGCAATATCAATGCTGGCTGCACCTTC,CASSNINAGCTF
many,TRBJ2-7,TRBV5-6,-,TGTGCCAGCAGCATAGACAGTGGAGGCCACGAGCAGTACTTC,CASSIDSGGHEQYF
-,TRBJ1-2,TRBV6-6,TRBD1,TGTGCCAGCAGTTACTCGACAGGGATGGGTGGCTACACCTTC,CASSYSTGMGGYTF
few,TRBJ2-7,TRBV13,-,TGTGCCAGCAGCCTCTTTGGTGGAGGGGACGGCGGCGAGCAGTACTTC,CASSLFGGGDGGEQYF
-,TRBJ2-3,TRBV12-3/TRBV12-4,TRBD1,TGTGCCAGCAGAACCCGGACAGGGGTGACAGATACGCAGTATTTT,CASRTRTGVTDTQYF
many,TRBJ2-1,TRBV7-2,TRBD2,TGTGCCAGCAGCTTAACCAGCGGGGTTGGAAATGAGCAGTTCTTC,CASSLTSGVGNEQFF
few,TRBJ1-4,TRBV7-9,TRBD1,TGTGCCAGCAGCTTACAACAGGGGGCGGGTGAAAAACTGTTTTTT,CASSLQQGAGEKLFF
-,TRBJ2-3,TRBV3-1,-,TGTGCCAGCAGCCCATCAGCCTCAGAACCCGGCACAGATACGCAGTATTTT,CASSPSASEPGTDTQYF
many,TRBJ1-1,TRBV11-2,-,TGTGCCAGCAGCTCGGGAGGGTGGTCAACTGAAGCTTTCTTT,CASSSGGWSTEAFF
few,TRBJ2-3,TRBV27,-,TGTGCCAGCAGTTTACGGCTGGGGGCAGATACGCAGTATTTT,CASSLRLGADTQYF